Included here is one T cell receptor beta chain sequence, with context. Its antigen is still unknown. Germline V gene sequence: CDR1 SQVTM, CDR2 ANQGSEA. The CDR3 spans 13 residues. Trimming took off 1 base at V and 10 bases at J, with 14 bases between the two ends. 5'RACE primed at constant segments yielded TCR alpha and TCR beta cDNA libraries bearing sample barcodes and UMIs. TCRdb reprocessed the 5' RACE reads via MiXCR and lists one record per CDR3 protein. Among about 150,000 distinct CDR3 sequences, about 28% were seen once, and the ten largest hold approximately 12%. This specimen belongs to a study of T-cell memory formation after mild COVID-19. Study results and caveats: Researchers could not confirm that second-wave clones peaking on day 37 targeted SARS-CoV-2.

Material for sequencing was PBMCs or a T cell subset sorted from them (not recorded which). The gene calls are TRBV29-1 and TRBJ1-5; TRBD1 is a possible D gene (6 bases). This receptor was obtained from an adult woman who had mild COVID-19 (a few samples of this study predate the infection). Cell type and time point are not known. CDR3 DNA: TGCAGCGTTGAAGTGCAGGGGAGAGGTCCCCAGCATTTT. Protein sequence: CSVEVQGRGPQHF.